These T cell receptor beta chains were read from a single sample in a study of blood T cell repertoires in COVID-19. Produced via immunoSEQ multiplex PCR; TCRdb's table is partial and in-frame only. The table has 200,000 to 250,000 clones, approximately 81% seen once. Material: peripheral blood. These receptors came from a woman of 80 years or more with acute or convalescent COVID-19. Both conserved end residues are part of each CDR3. Fields, in order: D gene, clone size, CDR3 length, V gene, CDR3 protein. The D gene is left open where the match is weak. Clone size is stated in some rows and not others, as once, few, many or a class when expanded.

>NA|NA|13|TRBV28
CASSPTHTDTQYF
>NA|NA|15|TRBV27
CASSFVQGSNQPQHF
>TRBD2|NA|18|TRBV19
CASSIGGTSGLSYNEQFF
>TRBD1|NA|12|TRBV29-1
CSGGTGDGEQYF
>NA|NA|15|TRBV6-2/TRBV6-3
CASSLLEPGTDTQYF
>TRBD1|NA|14|TRBV4-1
CASSQGQATDTQYF
>NA|NA|16|TRBV7-3
CASSLNGGSGANVLTF
>NA|NA|12|TRBV4-3
CASRRGSAEAFF
>TRBD2|NA|16|TRBV7-9
CASSPGGQGSYNEQFF
>TRBD2|NA|16|TRBV27
CASSFISGGAINEQFF
>TRBD2|NA|15|TRBV28
CASNRGEGASYEQYF
>NA|NA|11|TRBV7-9
CASSLVSGFTF
>TRBD1|NA|13|TRBV27
CASRRTGEDTQYF
>NA|NA|12|TRBV30
CAWSLGSYEQYF
>TRBD2|NA|20|TRBV6-2/TRBV6-3
CASSYFLGSGGSSSYNEQFF
>NA|few|15|TRBV18
CASSPNREPGTEAFF
>NA|NA|15|TRBV4-3
CASSPTLGPGNGYTF
>TRBD1|NA|13|TRBV2
CANPRGQGYGYTF
>TRBD1|NA|12|TRBV12-3/TRBV12-4
CASRLGQAAYTF
>NA|once|15|TRBV7-2
CASSLGGGETGELFF
>NA|NA|14|TRBV9
CASSVGGIRSPLHF
>NA|NA|15|TRBV30
CAWSQYGLGNTEAFF
>NA|NA|10|TRBV29-1
CSVREETQYF
>NA|NA|13|TRBV24-1
CATSVTGGAEAFF
>NA|once|16|TRBV4-3
CASSQGIGVYYNEQFF
>TRBD2|NA|14|TRBV6-5
CASSSGGGVHEQFF
>TRBD1|NA|12|TRBV29-1
CSVQQGTYEQYF
>TRBD1|once|15|TRBV6-5
CASSYSGTGVYSYTF
>NA|NA|15|TRBV5-1
CASSLWGDSTDTQYF
>TRBD1|NA|15|TRBV6-1
CASSRGQGSGNTIYF
>TRBD1|NA|16|TRBV5-1
CASSSTQGGMNTEAFF
>TRBD1|once|14|TRBV19
CASSGQGHNQPQHF
>TRBD1|NA|16|TRBV18
CASSPGQGSVNYGYTF
>NA|NA|16|TRBV19
CASSGRLPGGTDTQYF
>TRBD1|NA|14|TRBV25-1
CASSGDRVMEPQHF
>NA|NA|17|TRBV6-2/TRBV6-3
CASSLALRAAVAYEQYF
>NA|NA|10|TRBV29-1
CSVGTAEAFF
>TRBD1|NA|15|TRBV7-2
CASSLEDRGLDTQYF
>NA|NA|17|TRBV2
CASIPPGTPLLNTEAFF
>NA|NA|11|TRBV20-1
CSAPDAAVAFF